This is a list of T cell receptor beta chains from one sample in a study of shared clonotypes between healthy human individuals. Sequencing used immunoSEQ multiplex PCR; TCRdb keeps in-frame clones, though not all of them. The sample has some 2,500,000 clones, roughly 93% seen once. Sequenced material: naive CD4+ T cells from PBMCs. Every receptor here comes from a man aged 18 to 35 in good health. Some clones in this sample may be carry-over from other donors' samples. Both conserved end residues are part of each CDR3. Each record gives: J gene, V gene, CDR3 protein.

J gene: TRBJ2-1
V gene: TRBV19
CDR3 protein: CASSPGDSRGEQFF

J gene: TRBJ2-7
V gene: TRBV6-1
CDR3 protein: CASRKQGIDEQYF

J gene: TRBJ1-4
V gene: TRBV2
CDR3 protein: CASRTPRGNEKLFF

J gene: TRBJ2-3
V gene: TRBV11-2
CDR3 protein: CASSLVLGTSTDTQYF

J gene: TRBJ2-2
V gene: TRBV7-2
CDR3 protein: CASSPTSGRVTGELFF

J gene: TRBJ1-4
V gene: TRBV5-1
CDR3 protein: CASSSGRQRNEKLFF

J gene: TRBJ1-2
V gene: TRBV27
CDR3 protein: CASSLQGRGAGYTF

J gene: TRBJ1-1
V gene: TRBV27
CDR3 protein: CASSADRVNTEAFF

J gene: TRBJ2-1
V gene: TRBV7-3
CDR3 protein: CASSMATSHEQFF

J gene: TRBJ1-1
V gene: TRBV11-3
CDR3 protein: CASSLTFLTEAFF

J gene: TRBJ1-5
V gene: TRBV15
CDR3 protein: CATSRPNLGNQPQHF

J gene: .
V gene: TRBV4-3
CDR3 protein: CASSQDVRWGGEQYF

J gene: TRBJ2-3
V gene: TRBV30
CDR3 protein: CAWSVLARAGDTQYF

J gene: TRBJ2-3
V gene: TRBV7-2
CDR3 protein: CASSVNRVPQYF

J gene: TRBJ2-2
V gene: TRBV10-2
CDR3 protein: CASIGPTNTGELFF

J gene: TRBJ2-1
V gene: TRBV4-2
CDR3 protein: CASSQDSTANEQFF

J gene: TRBJ2-7
V gene: TRBV18
CDR3 protein: CASSPNGHNEQYF

J gene: TRBJ2-5
V gene: TRBV9
CDR3 protein: CASSPASGSWETQYF

J gene: TRBJ2-5
V gene: TRBV28
CDR3 protein: CASSFGGEQETQYF

J gene: TRBJ2-4
V gene: TRBV15
CDR3 protein: CATSRDRGRPPLRLDPYF

J gene: TRBJ1-1
V gene: TRBV2
CDR3 protein: CASSWDPNTEAFF

J gene: TRBJ2-7
V gene: TRBV7-2
CDR3 protein: CASSLRAGEQYF

J gene: TRBJ1-2
V gene: TRBV5-6
CDR3 protein: CASSLYGGGYYGYTF

J gene: TRBJ2-3
V gene: TRBV7-9
CDR3 protein: CASSPPGLARIGSDTQYF

J gene: TRBJ1-5
V gene: TRBV30
CDR3 protein: CAWSVGGSQPQHF

J gene: TRBJ2-7
V gene: TRBV28
CDR3 protein: CASSSDRGVSNEQYF

J gene: TRBJ1-3
V gene: TRBV30
CDR3 protein: CAWSQGGYGNTIYF

J gene: TRBJ1-4
V gene: TRBV19
CDR3 protein: CASSTQGSNEKLFF

J gene: TRBJ2-2
V gene: TRBV5-1
CDR3 protein: CASSLRSGVGTGELFF

J gene: TRBJ2-1
V gene: TRBV7-2
CDR3 protein: CASRLAGSSYNEQFF

J gene: TRBJ2-7
V gene: TRBV5-1
CDR3 protein: CASSPVTVTYEQYF

J gene: TRBJ1-5
V gene: TRBV30
CDR3 protein: CAWSGGTGNQPQHF

J gene: TRBJ2-3
V gene: TRBV19
CDR3 protein: CASSPTDWFGATDTQYF

J gene: TRBJ2-3
V gene: TRBV29-1
CDR3 protein: CSVNRRDTQYF

J gene: TRBJ2-7
V gene: TRBV6-5
CDR3 protein: CASSYQSGRGAYEQYF

J gene: TRBJ2-3
V gene: TRBV18
CDR3 protein: CASSTRTGNTDTQYF

J gene: TRBJ2-5
V gene: TRBV6-5
CDR3 protein: CASSRNRGRETQYF

J gene: TRBJ2-5
V gene: TRBV19
CDR3 protein: CASNPGGAKGQETQYF

J gene: TRBJ1-2
V gene: TRBV13
CDR3 protein: CASSLTTAPNYGYTF

J gene: TRBJ2-2
V gene: TRBV6-5
CDR3 protein: CASSRTGTGELFF

J gene: TRBJ1-3
V gene: TRBV18
CDR3 protein: CASSREPVSGNTIYF

J gene: TRBJ2-4
V gene: TRBV6-1
CDR3 protein: CASSEALGGGQNIQYF

J gene: TRBJ2-7
V gene: TRBV5-1
CDR3 protein: CASAFLSGSPNEQYF

J gene: TRBJ2-7
V gene: TRBV28
CDR3 protein: CASSFRLSGEGLNYEQYF